These 13 T cell receptor beta chains share one sample of origin, sequenced in a study of cytomegalovirus exposure and HLA in healthy donors. The PCR used 60 Vbeta and 13 Jbeta primers. Profiling relied on immunoSEQ multiplex PCR, and the TCRdb table lists in-frame clones only, not all of them. The sample has 150,000 to 200,000 clones, and its top ten clones hold 2.1%. Material for sequencing was PBMCs. These receptors all come from a man in his thirties or forties in good health and CMV-seronegative.

V and J are TRBV19 and TRBJ1-1; no reliable D call. The CDR3 runs 13 residues. V was cut by 1 base and J by 3 bases, with 6 bases left in between. CDR1 is LNHDA and CDR2 is SQIVND in the germline V gene (reference sequence). CDR3 bases: TGTGCCAGTAGTATAGTGGCACACACTGAAGCTTTCTTT. It yields the protein CASSIVAHTEAFF.

The chain uses TRBV9 and TRBJ2-3; 7 bases line up with TRBD2. Germline CDR1 SGDLS, CDR2 YYNGEE. The V gene end was trimmed by 0 bases and the J gene end by 1 base; junction bases not matched to a gene: 5. The CDR3 consists of 16 residues. The chain's CDR3 is CASSVEFGGGTDTQYF. In DNA form, the CDR3 reads TGTGCCAGCAGCGTAGAATTTGGGGGGGGCACAGATACGCAGTATTTT.

CDR3 in amino acids: CASSLTGGRAGGEQFF. The CDR3 nucleotides are TGTGCCAGCAGCTTAACAGGCGGGAGGGCCGGAGGTGAGCAGTTCTTC. The V and J genes are TRBV7-3 and TRBJ2-1; TRBD2 matches 9 bases. Germline CDR1 and CDR2: SGHTA and FQGTGA. Unmatched junction bases numbered 9, after V lost 0 bases and J lost 9 bases. The CDR3 contains 16 residues.

Written as DNA, the CDR3 is TGTGCCTGGAGTGTTTCCTATGGGCAGTACTTC. Residues: CAWSVSYGQYF. The chain links TRBV30 to TRBJ2-7; D ambiguous. Trimming left V 0 bases short and J 9 bases short, with 9 bases between. The CDR3 spans 11 residues. Germline CDR1 and CDR2: GTSNPN and SVGIG (reference sequence).

The V call is TRBV7-8, the J call TRBJ2-5; D perhaps matches TRBD2 (6 bases). The J call is uncertain, as TRBJ2-7 better fits the DNA end. The CDR3 runs 15 residues. Germline V gene sequence: CDR1 SGHVS, CDR2 FQNEAQ. CDR3 loop: CASSLGQGGSYEQYF. The CDR3, as DNA: TGTGCCAGCAGCTTAGGGCAGGGAGGATCCTACGAGCAGTACTTC.

V is TRBV7-2 and J is TRBJ1-1; TRBD1 might be the D (6 bases). Germline V gene sequence: CDR1 SGHTA, CDR2 FQGNSA. This CDR3 is built from 15 residues. V lost 1 base to trimming and J lost 9 bases, with 18 bases between them. The CDR3 DNA is TGTGCCAGCAGCTTAGTCGGGTCAGGGGAAAGAAAAGCTTTCTTT. Protein product: CASSLVGSGERKAFF.

The rearrangement links TRBV7-8 to TRBJ2-2; unclear D gene. V lost 11 bases to trimming and J lost 0 bases, with 16 bases between them. This CDR3 has 15 amino acids. Germline loops: CDR1 SGHVS, CDR2 FQNEAQ. The CDR3, as DNA: TGTGCCGGCCGCGTGCGAGACTCGAACACCGGGGAGCTGTTTTTT. Translation gives CAGRVRDSNTGELFF.

This chain uses TRBV27 with TRBJ2-5; unclear D gene. The DNA end favors TRBJ2-7, so the J call may be wrong. The CDR3 runs 13 residues. Germline V lookup: CDR1 MNHEY, CDR2 SMNVEV (reference sequence). The CDR3 is CASSLWSSHEQYF. In DNA form, the CDR3 reads TGTGCCAGCAGTTTATGGAGTTCACACGAGCAGTACTTC.

V and J are TRBV5-1 and TRBJ2-3; 9 nucleotides match TRBD2. Germline CDR1 SGHRS, CDR2 YFSETQ. CDR3 size: 17 residues. The V and J ends lost 1 base and 6 bases, in that order; junction bases with no gene match: 12. DNA for the CDR3: TGCGCCAGCAGCTTGCCCCCTAGCGGGACGGGCGTGGATACGCAGTATTTT. It is translated as CASSLPPSGTGVDTQYF.

This chain connects TRBV5-1 to TRBJ2-1, with TRBD1 matching 9 bases. V trimming: 0 bases; J trimming: 10 bases; junction bases outside the gene matches: 5. The CDR3 covers 14 residues. CDR1 and CDR2 (germline): SGHRS, YFSETQ. The CDR3 DNA follows: TGCGCCAGCAGCTTGGCGGACAGGGGCAAGGAGCAGTTCTTC. It specifies CASSLADRGKEQFF.

This chain joins TRBV28 and TRBJ2-7; D is ambiguous. This CDR3 is 11 amino acids long. V was cut by 5 bases and J by 4 bases, with 6 bases left in between. Germline V gives CDR1 MDHEN, CDR2 SYDVKM. The CDR3 loop reads CASSHLYEQYF. CDR3 bases: TGTGCCAGCAGTCACCTATACGAGCAGTACTTC.

This chain joins TRBV4-1 and TRBJ1-1, with 7 bases lining up with TRBD1. The CDR3 spans 15 residues. The germline gives CDR1 MGHRA, CDR2 YSYEKL. V shed 1 base, J shed 2 bases, and the junction held 4 bases outside the gene matches. DNA of the CDR3: TGCGCCAGCAGCCAAGGATCAGGGGGTAACACTGAAGCTTTCTTT. Translated: CASSQGSGGNTEAFF.

The chain is built from TRBV29-1 and TRBJ2-7, with TRBD2 identical over 9 bases. Germline V gives CDR1 SQVTM, CDR2 ANQGSEA. There are 13 residues in the CDR3. J gave up 3 bases and V 3 bases, and 3 bases lay outside the gene matches. CDR3 bases: TGCAGCGTTGATGCGGGGGGGGACTACGAGCAGTACTTC. Translated: CSVDAGGDYEQYF.